One TCR beta chain is described in this entry. Its binding antigen is unknown. Per-base quality was not reported, and no clone a single base away is much larger than it. The data originate from a study of cytomegalovirus exposure and HLA in healthy donors (dated by TCRdb to the late 2010s). Regarding the study in general: An earlier analysis of some 620 of the donors reported under 300 Gb of sequence data and 95 million to 130 million unique TCR beta sequences obtained from around 190 million T cells. An early release that covered more than 550 HLA-typed donors contained about 300 gigabases of sequencing data and tens of millions of unique TCR sequences. The genetic ancestry cluster associated with self-reported Caucasian donors included 80% to 90% of the approximately 400 genotyped donors. The aim of the study was to test whether cataloging public T cell receptors could identify signatures of past pathogen exposure. Using immunosequencing, the study profiled T cell repertoires from about 610 subjects and related those repertoires to cytomegalovirus serostatus. Besides the first cohort of about 730 subjects, a separate validation cohort made up of 95 to 150 different subjects was used. To predict cytomegalovirus infection status, the study brought together high-throughput TCR immunosequencing, statistical association of individual TCRs with disease status, and machine learning. A later analysis re-analyzed previously published TCR beta repertoires from roughly 690 donors and added high-resolution HLA genotyping to study TCR occurrence patterns. In the later analysis, no new phenotypic data were used to find candidate immune exposures; instead, reliance was placed on TCR beta sequences and their occurrence across donors. In an earlier analysis of around 540 of the donors, high-throughput TCR beta sequencing was used to judge whether each TCR beta V gene segment behaved as functional or pseudogenic. Alongside the repertoire data, information on donor age, sex, ethnicity and CMV serostatus was compiled. Genome-wide SNP genotypes for about 65% of the roughly 670 donors were used in a later genetic analysis, which treated that subset as a discovery cohort. Every discovery cohort repertoire had been produced on one sequencing platform. HLA typing included class I and class II loci at four-digit resolution. The number of donors typed differed by locus, with 629-630 for A, B, C, DRB1 and DQB1, roughly 520 for DQA1, nearly 610 for DPA1, and some 470 for DPB1. Because of strong linkage in the cohort, a few DR-DQ haplotypes were treated as single units for association and clustering. Among under 450 genotyped donors of the cohort, an average of approximately 240,000 unique TCR beta nucleotide sequences were sequenced per donor, roughly 20% of them non-productive.

The research as a whole found: Linkage disequilibrium might explain the correlated functional status among segregating V segments, but an unknown experimental factor could not be ruled out. Broadly in line with IMGT annotations, most TCR beta V segments showed up in productive rearrangements about 90% or about 30% of the time in an earlier analysis of around 550 of the donors. A later genetic analysis reported fewer N-insertions in productive TCRs among donors in an Asian-associated ancestry cluster than the approximately 700-donor mean. The sequencing pipeline was judged likely to have produced a cluster of highly shared sequence variants as a technical artifact. A further reported finding was that TCR beta sequences accurately predicted the HLA-A and HLA-B alleles for most subjects in the first cohort. According to a later analysis, TCR association rates differed among HLA loci, with DRB1 alleles showing the most associated TCRs and HLA-C alleles showing the fewest. Presence/absence analyses assumed roughly uniform sequencing depth across donors, an assumption that may not hold. This cohort had only TCR beta chains sequenced, and the lack of alpha or paired-chain data limited which features could be detected. It was suggested by the authors that the approach could potentially be generalized to other disease states and immunological phenotypes. In a later analysis, several top co-occurrence clusters were reported to appear linked to parvovirus B19, influenza, CMV and Epstein-Barr virus. A few of the identified cytomegalovirus-associated TCR beta chains were confirmed in vitro to be specific for cytomegalovirus antigens. A later analysis associated 15,000 to 20,000 TCR beta sequences with specific HLA alleles at a false discovery rate of 0.05. The only immune exposure information available for the cohort was CMV serostatus. When HLA alleles, especially DR and DQ, strongly co-occurred, attributing TCR associations to individual alleles was difficult. According to a later analysis, most CMV-associated TCR beta chains appeared to be HLA-restricted, and the HLA associations seemed to be driven largely by CMV exposure. Cytomegalovirus status was reported to be diagnosed by the classifier with high specificity and sensitivity in both the original and validation cohorts. In the study, 150 to 200 TCR beta chains were listed as associated with cytomegalovirus. Some IMGT-functional V segments, including TRBV6-2 and TRBV6-3, could not be told apart with the 87-base-pair reads, so those segments were excluded. An association between a missense DCLRE1C variant and V-gene and J-gene trimming of TCR beta chains was found in a later genetic analysis and replicated in an independent cohort. Seventeen rarely observed V segments, including chromosome 9 orphons, were excluded from the earlier analysis of several hundred of the donors because counts were too low. A later analysis found that HLA-associated TCR beta chains were more clonally expanded and had lower generation probabilities than equally common non-associated chains. While some public TCRs were present in many individuals, most TCR sequences turned up only very rarely across donors. Because HLA typing was unavailable for some donors at each locus, only the typed subset was used in association tests.

Receptor amplification or capture employed the immunoSEQ multiplex PCR assay. A mixture of 60 forward primers for TCR Vbeta segments and 13 reverse primers for TCR Jbeta segments was used in the multiplex PCR. The CDR3 region of rearranged TCR beta genes was amplified from genomic DNA by a multiplex PCR assay. On the Illumina HiSeq System, the amplified TCR beta libraries were sequenced as 87-base-pair reads. On the study's bioinformatics: A later analysis tallied around 87 million unique TCR beta chains across the 550 to 850 repertoires, and roughly 11 million of those chains were shared by two or more donors. To remove PCR and sequencing errors, raw reads were error-corrected and collapsed into unique sequences using a nearest-neighbor algorithm that merged closely related sequences. V, D and J gene segments were assigned by aligning CDR3 sequences to IMGT reference sequences. For a sequence to be retained, at least a six-nucleotide match to both a V gene segment and a J gene segment was required. Rearrangements were classified as productive when the CDR3 lacked stop codons and remained in frame with V and J, and all other rearrangements were classified as non-productive. CDR3 was defined according to IMGT convention as the region running from the second conserved V-encoded cysteine to the conserved J-encoded phenylalanine. In an earlier analysis of approximately 590 of the donors, sequences lacking an unambiguous match to a single V gene segment were excluded. In an earlier analysis of 500 to 750 of the donors, V segments were called functional above 56.7% productive rearrangements and were called segregating when the between-donor standard deviation exceeded 5%. To diagnose cytomegalovirus status from the catalog of TCR beta chain sequences, a statistical classification framework was built. A later analysis assigned V and J genes by comparing TCR nucleotide sequences with IMGT/GENE-DB human TR gene sequences. Using the TCRdist pipeline, a later analysis assigned CDR3 sequences along with most-parsimonious VDJ recombination scenarios. A later analysis defined each TCR beta chain by its CDR3 amino acid sequence plus V-gene family, and excluded reads lacking a unique V-gene family. In a later analysis, approximately 590 highly shared, low-generation-probability nucleotide sequences were removed to address suspected cross-contamination and a sequencing artifact. A later analysis calculated a clonal expansion index for each public chain from normalized within-repertoire ranks of inferred template counts. In a later analysis, generation probabilities were computed with a VDJ recombination model fitted to out-of-frame rearrangements, and the resulting probabilities were checked against IGoR. A later analysis scored TCR-TCR, TCR-HLA and TCR-CMV co-occurrence with hypergeometric tests, applying a repertoire-size bias correction to TCR pairs. To estimate false discovery rates, a later analysis permuted the HLA or CMV assignments 20 times. In a later analysis, co-occurring TCRs were grouped using DBSCAN, and TCRdist sequence similarity was added for clustering within HLA-allele-positive subsets. Co-occurrence clustering excluded repertoires with fewer than 30,000 or more than 120,000 public chains, plus five with anomalous nucleotide sharing. Sourced from immuneACCESS, this table was stored by TCRdb with only in-frame sequences that have V and J called. A share of the clones is absent; for the studies checked, an unresolved V gene accounts for under half, and the remainder has no known explanation. The DNA was the basis for D and trimming; V, J and clone size are from that table. Counted in this sample were under 300,000 clones; 84% of them appeared once. Of the sample, 1.5% to 2% is held by the ten largest clones.

The CDR1 and CDR2 encoded by the germline V gene are LGHNA and YSLEER. Trimming removed 6 bases from V and 1 base from J, leaving 16 bases between the germline ends. The CDR3 measures 17 amino acids from cysteine to phenylalanine. Here the CDR3 DNA is all that survives: 51 bases in frame from base 1. The cohort was made up of 500 to 800 healthy bone marrow donors. At the time of sampling, all cohort members were nominally healthy, though unrecorded immune exposures were likely present. The donor was CMV seropositive and was included in the group of some 290 seropositive cohort members. Each donor provided a peripheral blood sample, and peripheral blood mononuclear cells were used for TCR beta sequencing. Genomic DNA was extracted from the blood cell samples with the Qiagen DNeasy Blood Extraction Kit.

The receptor's source is a woman in her forties in good health and CMV-seropositive. This sequence uses TRBV4-3 and TRBJ2-6; the D gene is possibly TRBD2, with 6 bases matching. Sequencing was done on a sample of PBMCs. The CDR3 protein sequence reads: CASSQRSGTSGANVLTF. The base sequence is TGCGCCAGCAGTCAACGGTCGGGGACTTCTGGGGCCAACGTCCTGACTTTC.